The next 11 T cell receptor beta chains were all read from a single sample in a study of CD4+ T cells in melanoma. Data came from immunoSEQ multiplex PCR; TCRdb stores just in-frame clones and leaves some out. The sample has more than 10,000 clones; approximately 60% are singletons. The sequencing sample was made of cells from a culture (not recorded whether cultured in vitro). These TCRs come from a human donor with melanoma.

The chain employs TRBV7-8 and TRBJ2-2; the D gene is possibly TRBD1 (6 bases). This CDR3 contains 15 residues. Germline CDR1 reads SGHVS; CDR2 reads FQNEAQ. Deletions cut 4 bases from V and 8 bases from J, with 17 bases between. The CDR3 DNA is TGTGCCAGCAGCTCCGGACAGCTCTATGGGGGGGAGCTGTTTTTT. This encodes CASSSGQLYGGELFF.

The chain links TRBV10-3 to TRBJ1-3; D remains ambiguous. With 6 bases removed from V and 4 bases from J, the gap between germline ends came to 4 bases. Per germline, CDR1 ENHRY and CDR2 SYGVKD. CDR3 length: 11 residues. CDR3 coding DNA: TGTGCCATCAGCAGGGGAAACACCATATATTTT. Protein product: CAISRGNTIYF.

The chain joins TRBV7-3 to TRBJ2-2; D is perhaps TRBD1 (6 bases). V dropped 4 bases and J dropped 8 bases, with 17 bases sitting between them. Germline CDR1 is SGHTA and CDR2 is FQGTGA. The CDR3 contains 15 residues. The CDR3 coding sequence is TGTGCCAGCAGCTCCGGACAGCTCTATGGGGGGGAGCTGTTTTTT. Its protein product is CASSSGQLYGGELFF.

The gene calls are TRBV6-1 and TRBJ2-4; TRBD1 agrees at 7 bases. CDR1 and CDR2 (germline): MNHNS, SASEGT. This CDR3 spans 15 amino acids. V shed 0 bases, J shed 8 bases, and the junction held 7 bases outside the gene matches. The DNA of the CDR3 is TGTGCCAGCAGTGAAGCATCTCGCGACAGGGACATTCAGTACTTC. Translation: CASSEASRDRDIQYF.

The J gene is TRBJ2-7, the V gene TRBV2, with D hard to call. The CDR3 extends over 14 amino acids. Trimming removed 5 bases at V and 0 bases at J, with 11 bases between. Germline CDR1 SNHLY, CDR2 FYNNEI. The CDR3 nucleotides read TGTGCCAGCAGTCTCCGAAAGAGCTCCTACGAGCAGTACTTC. This gives the protein CASSLRKSSYEQYF.

This rearrangement joins TRBV2 to TRBJ2-1, with 12 nucleotides matching TRBD2. With V trimmed by 3 bases and J by 6 bases, 0 bases remained unmatched. There are 14 residues in the CDR3. The germline gives CDR1 SNHLY, CDR2 FYNNEI. The DNA for the CDR3 is TGTGCCAGCAGTGAGACTAGCGGGGGCAATGAGCAGTTCTTC. As protein: CASSETSGGNEQFF.

The chain employs TRBV7-8 and TRBJ1-5, with 9 nucleotides matching TRBD1. CDR1 and CDR2 (germline): SGHVS, FQNEAQ. V was pared by 5 bases and J by 4 bases, with 6 bases of the junction left unmatched. CDR3 length: 15 residues. The CDR3 coding sequence is TGTGCCAGCAGCCGTTGGGACAGGGAGAATCAGCCCCAGCATTTT. Its translation: CASSRWDRENQPQHF.

This clone has only one observation. The J gene is TRBJ2-3, the V gene TRBV9; D is perhaps TRBD1 (5 bases). The germline gives CDR1 SGDLS, CDR2 YYNGEE. The germline V and J ends were trimmed by 0 bases and 6 bases, with 8 bases remaining between them. The CDR3 totals 13 residues. The CDR3 DNA sequence: TGTGCCAGCAGCGTAGGTGGGGCCGATACGCAGTATTTT. Its translation: CASSVGGADTQYF.

V usage is TRBV5-1 and J usage is TRBJ1-2, with TRBD1 matching over 7 bases. The CDR3 contains 16 residues. In germline, CDR1 is SGHRS, CDR2 YFSETQ. V shed 4 bases and J 6 bases; nucleotides not matched to a gene: 15. The DNA for the CDR3 is TGCGCCAGCAGCCGCGACCCGGGACAGCTGGCGGATGGCTACACCTTC. Translated: CASSRDPGQLADGYTF.

The rearrangement uses TRBV19 and TRBJ2-3; D is undetermined. Trimming pared 8 bases from V and 4 bases from J, leaving 19 bases between. The CDR3 extends over 15 amino acids. Germline V lookup: CDR1 LNHDA, CDR2 SQIVND (reference sequence). The CDR3 DNA reads as TGTGCCAGTGGCGAATACCCTAGGCTCGCAGATACGCAGTATTTT. Translation: CASGEYPRLADTQYF.

This rearrangement joins TRBV19 to TRBJ1-2; no clear D. V lost 8 bases, J lost 0 bases, and 13 bases lay in between. Looked up from germline, CDR1 is LNHDA and CDR2 is SQIVND (reference sequence). This CDR3 spans 14 amino acids. In DNA form, the CDR3 reads TGTGCCAGTCTTGGCACCGGAACTAACTATGGCTACACCTTC. This translates into CASLGTGTNYGYTF.